This passage covers 15 T cell receptor beta chains from one sample sequenced in a study of T cells in Graves' hyperthyroidism and ophthalmopathy. RNA transcripts served as the template for amplifying TCR beta CDR3 regions. An initial round of RT-PCR targeting the TCR CDR3 relied on the HTBI primer set. One entry per CDR3 protein, called by TCRdb with MiXCR from the multiplex PCR reads. Counted here are hundreds of thousands of distinct CDR3 sequences, around a sixth occurring once; the ten biggest clones make up around an eighth. The sample was blood. The receptors shown here come from a woman younger than 30 with Graves' hyperthyroidism.

In its sample, this clonotype was seen many times. The chain employs TRBV20-1 and TRBJ2-3; a possible D gene is TRBD1 (5 bases). Trimming cost V 1 base and J 3 bases, with 14 bases left between them. The germline V gene has CDR1 DFQATT and CDR2 SNEGSKA (reference sequence). CDR3 length: 15 residues. The CDR3 reads CSARGTNKLTDTQYF. CDR3 coding DNA: TGCAGTGCTAGAGGGACAAATAAGTTAACAGATACGCAGTATTTT.

This clonotype was observed many times. V is TRBV3-1 and J is TRBJ1-1, with D perhaps TRBD1 (5 bases). Trimming pared 1 base from V and 6 bases from J, leaving 12 bases between. From germline, CDR1 is LGHDT and CDR2 YNNKEL (reference sequence). The CDR3 extends over 14 amino acids. The CDR3 coding sequence is TGTGCCAGCAGCCAAGTCGTGAGGGGTTCTGAAGCTTTCTTT. Translating gives CASSQVVRGSEAFF.

This clonotype occurred many times. The chain links TRBV9 to TRBJ2-1; the D is unclear. CDR3 length: 14 amino acids. Germline CDR1 and CDR2: SGDLS and YYNGEE. With 0 bases removed from V and 0 bases from J, the gap between germline ends came to 4 bases. This chain's CDR3 is CASSVDSSYNEQFF. CDR3 nucleotide sequence: TGTGCCAGCAGCGTAGACTCCTCCTACAATGAGCAGTTCTTC.

This clonotype was seen a handful of times. The J gene is TRBJ2-7, the V gene TRBV9, with 11 bases fitting TRBD1. The junction had 5 bases not matched to a gene; V was cut back by 4 bases and J by 5 bases. The germline gives CDR1 SGDLS, CDR2 YYNGEE. This CDR3 comprises 14 residues. The CDR3 DNA sequence: TGTGCCAGCAGCTTAGGACAGGGGGCCGACGAGCAGTACTTC. Its translation: CASSLGQGADEQYF.

This clonotype has at least ten counts. The chain couples TRBV28 to TRBJ2-7; TRBD1 agrees at 10 bases. The germline V gene encodes CDR1 MDHEN and CDR2 SYDVKM. This CDR3 contains 15 residues. V trimming: 3 bases; J trimming: 2 bases; junction bases outside the gene matches: 4. The CDR3 region has the DNA TGTGCCAGCAGTTTGGCCGGGACAGGGGCCTACGAGCAGTACTTC. Translated: CASSLAGTGAYEQYF.

This clonotype was counted at least ten times. The chain carries TRBV11-2 and TRBJ2-5; D is possibly TRBD2 (6 bases). Germline CDR1 is SGHAT and CDR2 is FQNNGV. This CDR3 comprises 16 residues. The V and J ends lost 4 bases and 2 bases respectively, with 17 bases between them. The CDR3 DNA follows: TGTGCCAGCAGCTCAGGGAGGCTAGCAGTACAAGAGACCCAGTACTTC. Its protein product is CASSSGRLAVQETQYF. The full variable domain, in which reference TRBV11-2 and TRBJ2-5 provide the parts outside the CDR3, is EAGVAQSPRYKIIEKRQSVAFWCNPISGHATLYWYQQILGQGPKLLIQFQNNGVVDDSQLPKDRFSAERLKGVDSTLKIQPAKLEDSAVYLCASSSGRLAVQETQYFGPGTRLLVL.

J is TRBJ2-1 and V is TRBV7-9, with D maybe TRBD2 (6 bases). This CDR3 contains 16 residues. Germline V gene data show CDR1 as SEHNR and CDR2 as FQNEAQ (reference sequence). Deletions cut 4 bases from V and 0 bases from J, with 13 bases between. The CDR3 DNA is TGTGCCAGCAGCTCGGGACTTACGAGCTCCTACAATGAGCAGTTCTTC. Residues: CASSSGLTSSYNEQFF.

This clonotype was picked up a small number of times. The genes are TRBV7-2 and TRBJ2-6; 9 bases fit TRBD2. In germline, CDR1 is SGHTA, CDR2 FQGNSA. The V and J ends lost 5 bases and 2 bases, in that order; junction bases with no gene match: 10. The CDR3 totals 18 residues. The CDR3 protein is CASSNRLADNTGANVLTF. For the CDR3, the DNA is TGTGCCAGCAGCAACAGACTAGCGGATAACACTGGGGCCAACGTCCTGACTTTC.

This clonotype was seen ten or more times. The chain has TRBV12-3 or TRBV12-4 and TRBJ2-7; tentative D call: TRBD2 (7 bases). Trimming took off 8 bases at V and 4 bases at J, with 9 bases between the two ends. This CDR3 is built from 11 residues. The CDR3: CASGGAYEQYF. CDR3 nucleotides: TGTGCCAGCGGGGGGGCTTACGAGCAGTACTTC.

The chain couples TRBV18 to TRBJ2-1; 8 positions agree with TRBD1. The CDR3 spans 14 residues. The junction had 8 bases not matched to a gene; V was cut back by 3 bases and J by 10 bases. CDR1 is KGHSH and CDR2 is LQKENI in the germline V gene. CDR3 nucleotides: TGTGCCAGCTCACCTGGGACAGGCGGTCACGAGCAGTTCTTC. As protein: CASSPGTGGHEQFF.

This clonotype was observed at least ten times. The V gene is TRBV7-9, the J gene TRBJ2-7; D is ambiguous. The CDR3 totals 16 residues. The V gene lost 1 base and the J gene lost 4 bases, with 17 bases spanning the gap. Germline lookup yields CDR1 SEHNR and CDR2 FQNEAQ (reference sequence). The CDR3 is CASSLGLTLTPYEQYF. In DNA, the CDR3 is TGTGCCAGCAGCTTAGGATTGACACTAACCCCATACGAGCAGTACTTC.

This clonotype was picked up many times. J is TRBJ2-1 and V is TRBV11-2; TRBD2 matches at 13 bases. Trimming took 5 bases from V and 5 from J; bases not matched to a gene: 12. The CDR3 sequence is 18 residues long. Germline V gene data show CDR1 as SGHAT and CDR2 as FQNNGV. Here the CDR3 reads CASSKKIGLAGANNEQFF. In DNA form, the CDR3 reads TGTGCCAGCAGCAAAAAAATAGGACTAGCGGGGGCCAACAATGAGCAGTTCTTC. Drawing the rest from reference TRBV11-2 and TRBJ2-1, the complete variable domain is EAGVAQSPRYKIIEKRQSVAFWCNPISGHATLYWYQQILGQGPKLLIQFQNNGVVDDSQLPKDRFSAERLKGVDSTLKIQPAKLEDSAVYLCASSKKIGLAGANNEQFFGPGTRLTVL.

This clonotype was detected many times. V and J are TRBV5-1 and TRBJ2-3; D perhaps matches TRBD1 (6 bases). V dropped 0 bases and J dropped 2 bases, with 7 bases sitting between them. CDR1 is SGHRS, CDR2 YFSETQ, per germline. This CDR3 region has 14 residues. The CDR3 DNA follows: TGCGCCAGCAGCTTGGGACAGGACACAGATACGCAGTATTTT. Amino acid sequence: CASSLGQDTDTQYF.

This rearrangement joins TRBV15 to TRBJ2-1; 10 nucleotides agree with TRBD2. V shed 1 base and J 15 bases; nucleotides not matched to a gene: 12. Per germline, CDR1 LNHNV and CDR2 YYDKDF (reference sequence). The CDR3 is 15 residues long. In nucleotides, the CDR3 is TGTGCCACCAGCAGAGCCCAGTCTAGCGGGAGTATAATGTTCTTC. Translation gives CATSRAQSSGSIMFF.

This clonotype has ten or more counts. CDR3 in amino acids: CASSPRGNKGSPLHF. The CDR3 DNA is TGCGCCAGCAGCCCGCGTGGCAATAAGGGCTCACCCCTCCACTTT. This chain joins TRBV5-1 and TRBJ1-6; the D is unclear. CDR1 and CDR2 from the germline V gene are SGHRS and YFSETQ. Trimming removed 4 bases at V and 10 bases at J, with 18 bases between. The CDR3 extends over 15 amino acids.